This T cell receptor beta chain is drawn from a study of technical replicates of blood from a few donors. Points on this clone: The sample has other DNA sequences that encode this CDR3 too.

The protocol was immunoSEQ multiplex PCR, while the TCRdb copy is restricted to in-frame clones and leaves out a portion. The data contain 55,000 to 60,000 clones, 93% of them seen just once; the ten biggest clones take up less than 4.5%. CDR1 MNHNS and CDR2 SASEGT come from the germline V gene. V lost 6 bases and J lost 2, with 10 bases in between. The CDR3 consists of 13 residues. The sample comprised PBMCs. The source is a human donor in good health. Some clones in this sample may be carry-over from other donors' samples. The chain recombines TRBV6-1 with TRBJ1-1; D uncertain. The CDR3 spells CASSRTANTEAFF. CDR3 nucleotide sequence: TGTGCCAGCAGCCGGACTGCTAACACTGAAGCTTTCTTT.